The 26 T cell receptor beta chains below come from one sample, sequenced in a study of robustness of blood B and T cell sequencing. mRNA, not genomic DNA, served as the source for TCR beta repertoires. The cDNA carried a universal priming site added by a 5' template-switch oligo. Each cDNA molecule was tagged by a 12-nucleotide random UMI. TCRdb recomputed calls from the PCR reads with MiXCR, one row per CDR3 protein. The table records roughly 1,500 distinct CDR3 sequences, approximately 68% of them present only once. The sequenced sample was peripheral blood. These receptor sequences come from a human donor in good health.

There are a few counts of this clonotype. V usage is TRBV6-5 and J usage is TRBJ2-1; D possibly corresponds to TRBD2 (6 bases). Per the germline V gene, CDR1 is MNHEY and CDR2 is SVGAGI. The CDR3 consists of 12 residues. V shed 3 bases and J shed 9 bases, with 9 bases lying between them. CDR3 coding DNA: TGTGCCAGCAGTTATCAGGGAGGTGAGCAGTTCTTC. This sequence encodes CASSYQGGEQFF.

This clonotype was observed a few times. The chain uses TRBV5-4 and TRBJ2-1; 9 bases fit TRBD2. V was pared by 2 bases and J by 5 bases, with 5 bases of the junction left unmatched. In germline, CDR1 is SGHNT, CDR2 YYREEE (reference sequence). The CDR3 consists of 15 residues. The CDR3 protein is CASSFAGGTDNEQFF. CDR3 in DNA: TGTGCCAGCAGCTTCGCGGGGGGGACCGACAATGAGCAGTTCTTC.

This clonotype was counted only a few times. The gene calls are TRBV5-6 and TRBJ2-7; D is possibly TRBD1 (6 bases). V lost 4 bases to trimming and J lost 2 bases, with 13 bases between them. From germline, CDR1 is SGHDT and CDR2 YYEEEE. The CDR3 runs to 14 residues. The DNA of the CDR3 is TGTGCCAGCAGCGTAGGACAGTTGACCTACGAGCAGTACTTC. It is translated as CASSVGQLTYEQYF.

A single count supports this clonotype. The chain links TRBV15 to TRBJ2-1; 8 bases align to TRBD1. The germline V gene encodes CDR1 LNHNV and CDR2 YYDKDF (reference sequence). The V segment lost 5 bases and the J segment 8 bases; nucleotides outside the gene matches: 5. CDR3 length equals 13 residues. The CDR3 sequence is CATSWKTGDEQFF. The CDR3 bases are TGTGCCACCAGCTGGAAGACAGGGGATGAGCAGTTCTTC.

The chain has TRBV20-1 and TRBJ2-1; no firm D call. V lost 3 bases and J 7 bases, leaving 10 bases between the germline ends. The CDR3 loop spans 12 amino acids. The germline CDR1 and CDR2 sequences are DFQATT and SNEGSKA (reference sequence). The CDR3 DNA follows: TGCAGTGCTAGGGATAACCGAAATGAGCAGTTCTTC. Translating gives CSARDNRNEQFF.

The chain carries TRBV7-9 and TRBJ2-1; 7 bases are shared with TRBD2. Trimming removed 1 base from V and 2 bases from J; junction bases left unmatched: 8. The CDR3 is 17 residues long. From germline, CDR1 is SEHNR and CDR2 FQNEAQ (reference sequence). CDR3 sequence reads: CASSLGNGAGTYNEQFF. In nucleotides, the CDR3 is TGTGCCAGCAGCTTAGGCAACGGAGCGGGGACCTACAATGAGCAGTTCTTC.

This rearrangement joins TRBV5-6 to TRBJ2-7, with TRBD1 matching 9 bases. J lost 1 base, V lost 5 bases, and 4 bases had no gene match. CDR1 and CDR2 from the germline V gene are SGHDT and YYEEEE. The CDR3 spans 14 residues. The CDR3 nucleotides read TGTGCCAGCAGTGAGACAGGGGGGTCCTACGAGCAGTACTTC. Its protein is CASSETGGSYEQYF.

The CDR3: CASTIFPLGGRLFYGYTF. CDR3 coding DNA: TGTGCCAGCACCATTTTCCCCCTGGGGGGGCGATTATTCTATGGCTACACCTTC. This chain joins TRBV7-3 and TRBJ1-2; tentatively, D is TRBD1 (6 bases). CDR3 size: 18 residues. CDR1 is SGHTA, CDR2 FQGTGA, per germline. Trimming shortened V by 7 bases and J by 4 bases, and 28 bases separated the two germline ends.

V and J are TRBV10-3 and TRBJ2-3; D might be TRBD1 (5 bases). V lost 2 bases and J lost 1, with 7 bases in between. Germline V CDR1 and CDR2: ENHRY, SYGVKD. The length of the CDR3 is 14 residues. CDR3 in DNA: TGTGCCATCAGTGAGAGGGGCCGCACAGATACGCAGTATTTT. Residues: CAISERGRTDTQYF.

There are a few counts of this clonotype. The genes are TRBV5-1 and TRBJ2-1; TRBD2 is a possible D gene (7 bases). V was clipped by 0 bases and J by 4 bases, with 11 bases between them. This CDR3 has 15 amino acids. CDR1 is SGHRS, CDR2 YFSETQ, per germline. For the CDR3, the DNA is TGCGCCAGCAGCTTGGAGGGGGGGGCGTACAATGAGCAGTTCTTC. Amino acid sequence: CASSLEGGAYNEQFF.

This chain links TRBV10-3 with TRBJ2-7; 10 bases map to TRBD2. The germline V gene has CDR1 ENHRY and CDR2 SYGVKD. The CDR3 runs to 15 residues. After removal of 5 bases from V and 2 bases from J, the junction contained 6 bases not matched to a gene. CDR3 DNA sequence: TGTGCCATCAGTAGGCCTAGCGGGGGTACCTACGAGCAGTACTTC. Its translation: CAISRPSGGTYEQYF.

This clonotype has only a few counts. This chain uses TRBV7-3 with TRBJ1-2, with unresolved D. Trimming pared 0 bases from V and 8 bases from J, leaving 13 bases between. The germline V gene has CDR1 SGHTA and CDR2 FQGTGA. The CDR3 has 14 residues. CDR3: CASSLTAGSRGYTF. The CDR3 DNA reads as TGTGCCAGCAGCTTAACGGCAGGCTCAAGGGGCTACACCTTC.

This rearrangement joins TRBV6-1 to TRBJ1-2; D ambiguous. V lost 1 base, J lost 5 bases, and 17 bases lay in between. This CDR3 contains 16 residues. Germline-derived CDR1 and CDR2 are MNHNS and SASEGT. CDR3 sequence: CASSEEGLTFWYGYTF. The CDR3 DNA reads as TGTGCCAGCAGTGAAGAAGGGCTGACGTTTTGGTATGGCTACACCTTC.

V is TRBV20-1 and J is TRBJ1-5; D is perhaps TRBD1 (5 bases). The V end was cut by 1 base, the J end by 0 bases, with 13 bases between. Per germline, CDR1 DFQATT and CDR2 SNEGSKA (reference sequence). The CDR3 is made up of 16 amino acids. The CDR3 region is CSARALGENSNQPQHF. The CDR3, as DNA: TGCAGTGCTAGAGCGTTAGGGGAGAATAGCAATCAGCCCCAGCATTTT.

The rearrangement links TRBV2 to TRBJ1-4; D gene unclear. Looked up from germline, CDR1 is SNHLY and CDR2 is FYNNEI. The CDR3 has 12 amino acids. V was pared by 6 bases and J by 7 bases, with 9 bases between. The CDR3 DNA reads as TGTGCCAGCAGGAGGACGGGTGAAAAACTGTTTTTT. This codes for CASRRTGEKLFF.

In DNA form, the CDR3 reads TGTGCCACCAGTAGAAAGGACGGGAAGAACACTGAAGCTTTCTTT. Protein product: CATSRKDGKNTEAFF. The rearrangement joins TRBV24-1 to TRBJ1-1; D remains unclear. Germline CDR1 reads KGHDR; CDR2 reads SFDVKD. V lost 6 bases, J lost 1 base, and 14 bases lay in between. The CDR3 consists of 15 residues.

The chain carries TRBV27 and TRBJ1-1; D not certain. The CDR3 runs 16 residues. Germline assignment: CDR1 MNHEY and CDR2 SMNVEV (reference sequence). Trimming removed 2 bases at V and 5 bases at J, with 18 bases between. CDR3 sequence: CASSLEEGKKLTEAFF. CDR3 DNA: TGTGCCAGCAGTTTAGAGGAGGGAAAGAAATTGACTGAAGCTTTCTTT.

The sample holds a few counts of this clonotype. J is TRBJ2-2 and V is TRBV20-1, with 7 bases aligning to TRBD1. The J segment lost 6 bases and the V segment lost 3 bases, leaving 4 bases of the junction unmatched. CDR3 length: 13 amino acids. Germline CDR1 and CDR2: DFQATT and SNEGSKA (reference sequence). This CDR3 is CSASDREAGELFF. CDR3 DNA sequence: TGCAGTGCTAGTGACAGGGAAGCCGGGGAGCTGTTTTTT.

The V gene is TRBV21-1, the J gene TRBJ1-2; whether TRBD1, the table's D call, matches the DNA was not checked. TRBV21-1 is a pseudogene. The CDR3 has 17 amino acids. This CDR3 reads CASSTEQAPPAPSGYTF. The CDR3, as DNA: TGTGCCAGCAGCACCGAACAGGCGCCGCCGGCTCCTTCTGGCTACACCTTC.

The chain recombines TRBV10-3 with TRBJ2-6; 8 bases fit TRBD1. V gave up 5 bases and J gave up 0 bases; unmatched junction bases: 6. Germline-derived CDR1 and CDR2 are ENHRY and SYGVKD. This CDR3 has 17 amino acids. In DNA, the CDR3 is TGTGCCATCAGTCAGGGGGCCCGAGACTCTGGGGCCAACGTCCTGACTTTC. It codes for CAISQGARDSGANVLTF.

In its sample, this clonotype was seen once. J is TRBJ2-7 and V is TRBV11-1; TRBD1 is a possible D gene (5 bases). V was trimmed by 3 bases and J by 1 base, leaving 13 bases between them. This CDR3 region has 15 residues. Germline assignment: CDR1 SGHAT and CDR2 FQDESV (reference sequence). The DNA for the CDR3 is TGTGCCAGCAGCTTGATGCAGGGAAAATCCTACGAGCAGTACTTC. Protein product: CASSLMQGKSYEQYF. Together with reference TRBV11-1 and TRBJ2-7, the CDR3 gives the full variable domain: EAEVAQSPRYKITEKSQAVAFWCDPISGHATLYWYRQILGQGPELLVQFQDESVVDDSQLPKDRFSAERLKGVDSTLKIQPAELGDSAMYLCASSLMQGKSYEQYFGPGTRLTVT.

V usage is TRBV13 and J usage is TRBJ2-7, with TRBD1 matching 7 bases. Germline trimming cut 7 bases from V and 0 bases from J; bases unmatched to any gene: 9. The CDR3 loop spans 15 amino acids. Germline CDR1 PRHDT, CDR2 FYEKMQ (reference sequence). DNA of the CDR3: TGTGCCAGCAACTACAGGGGAAAGACCTCCTACGAGCAGTACTTC. It codes for CASNYRGKTSYEQYF.

This chain joins TRBV30 and TRBJ1-1, with D uncertain. The germline V and J ends were trimmed by 3 bases and 4 bases, with 12 bases remaining between them. This CDR3 is built from 13 residues. CDR1 and CDR2 from the germline V gene are GTSNPN and SVGIG (reference sequence). DNA of the CDR3: TGTGCCTGGAGCCGAGCAGAGAGCACTGAAGCTTTCTTT. Translating it yields CAWSRAESTEAFF.

The V call is TRBV1, the J call TRBJ2-6. TRBV1 is described as a pseudogene. This CDR3 has 14 residues. The CDR3 sequence: CASSPVVGANVLTF. The CDR3 DNA is TGCGCCAGCAGCCCCGTTGTAGGGGCCAACGTCCTGACTTTC.

The rearrangement joins TRBV5-1 to TRBJ2-1; tentative D call: TRBD2 (6 bases). This CDR3 comprises 15 residues. V lost 5 bases, J lost 8 bases, and 20 bases lay in between. The germline V gene encodes CDR1 SGHRS and CDR2 YFSETQ. This chain's CDR3 is CASRTGRGNLDEQFF. The CDR3, as DNA: TGCGCCAGCAGAACGGGGCGCGGGAATCTGGATGAGCAGTTCTTC.

V and J are TRBV4-1 and TRBJ2-1; D is unresolved. Germline V lookup: CDR1 MGHRA, CDR2 YSYEKL. The CDR3 sequence is 13 residues long. V lost 3 bases to trimming and J lost 7 bases, with 10 bases between them. This CDR3 is CASSHPQANEQFF. CDR3 in DNA: TGCGCCAGCAGCCATCCCCAGGCGAATGAGCAGTTCTTC.